These 13 T cell receptor beta chains were all obtained from the same sample, sequenced in a study of a mutant IDH1 vaccine in newly diagnosed glioma. Time point of the sample: week 35, safety follow-up. The investigators gave 300 ug of mutant IDH1 20-mer peptide in each vaccine dose, together with topical imiquimod. Libraries were prepared by immunoSEQ multiplex PCR; TCRdb keeps only in-frame clonotypes and omits some of them. The sample carries approximately 50,000 clones, around 80% recorded once. These receptors are not linked to any known antigen. Material: PBMCs, obtained from a glioma patient whose treatment included an IDH1 peptide vaccine. These receptors were obtained from a man aged 35-49 years with glioma.

This clone was seen just once. The V gene is TRBV7-9, the J gene TRBJ2-6; possible D gene TRBD1, 6 bases. Germline lookup yields CDR1 SEHNR and CDR2 FQNEAQ (reference sequence). The CDR3 runs 13 residues. Trimming stripped 6 bases from V and 4 bases from J, with 7 bases between. CDR3 nucleotide sequence: TGTGCCAGCAGGGGGGCCGGGGCCAACGTCCTGACTTTC. It yields the protein CASRGAGANVLTF.

The rearrangement links TRBV5-6 to TRBJ2-5; possible D gene TRBD1, 6 bases. In germline, CDR1 is SGHDT, CDR2 YYEEEE. The CDR3 totals 14 residues. Trimming took off 0 bases at V and 5 bases at J, with 11 bases between the two ends. CDR3 in DNA: TGTGCCAGCAGCTTGGCCGGGACAAGGGAGACCCAGTACTTC. Protein sequence: CASSLAGTRETQYF.

This chain links TRBV30 with TRBJ1-5; D is undetermined. CDR3 size: 15 residues. The germline V gene has CDR1 GTSNPN and CDR2 SVGIG (reference sequence). V lost 1 base to trimming and J lost 5 bases, with 15 bases between them. The CDR3 DNA reads as TGTGCCTGGAGTGAAGTTGGACGCAACTATCAGCCCCAGCATTTT. Translation: CAWSEVGRNYQPQHF.

This rearrangement joins TRBV10-2 to TRBJ1-6; possibly TRBD1 for D (5 bases). The CDR3 is 14 residues long. V was trimmed by 3 bases and J by 5 bases, leaving 8 bases between them. The germline gives CDR1 WSHSY, CDR2 SAAADI. The CDR3 DNA sequence: TGCGCCAGCAGTGAAACAGGAGATAATTCACCCCTCCACTTT. Protein sequence: CASSETGDNSPLHF.

V gene TRBV5-1 combines with J gene TRBJ2-3, with 9 bases identical to TRBD2. V gave up 3 bases and J gave up 3 bases; unmatched junction bases: 5. The CDR3 has 15 residues. From germline, CDR1 is SGHRS and CDR2 YFSETQ. In DNA form, the CDR3 reads TGCGCCAGCAGCTCGGGACTAGCACTAACAGATACGCAGTATTTT. Encoded protein: CASSSGLALTDTQYF.

This chain connects TRBV2 to TRBJ2-7; D is uncertain. The germline V gene has CDR1 SNHLY and CDR2 FYNNEI. The germline V and J ends were trimmed by 5 bases and 2 bases, with 10 bases remaining between them. This CDR3 spans 13 amino acids. The chain's CDR3 is CASSRVGAYEQYF. CDR3 DNA sequence: TGTGCCAGCAGTAGGGTCGGAGCCTACGAGCAGTACTTC. Filled out from reference TRBV2 and TRBJ2-7, the complete variable domain reads EPEVTQTPSHQVTQMGQEVILRCVPISNHLYFYWYRQILGQKVEFLVSFYNNEISEKSEIFDDQFSVERPDGSNFTLKIRSTKLEDSAMYFCASSRVGAYEQYFGPGTRLTVT.

This chain connects TRBV6-5 to TRBJ2-7, with D possibly being TRBD1 (5 bases). The closer fit of TRBJ2-4 to the DNA end suggests the J call may be wrong. The germline gives CDR1 MNHEY, CDR2 SVGAGI. This CDR3 region has 13 residues. CDR3 sequence reads: CASSYRETAIQYF. In DNA, the CDR3 is TGTGCCAGCAGTTACCGAGAGACAGCCATTCAGTACTTC.

The V call is TRBV2, the J call TRBJ1-5, with TRBD1 matching over 7 bases. With V trimmed by 3 bases and J by 4 bases, 6 bases remained unmatched. This CDR3 has 15 residues. The V gene's germline CDR1 is SNHLY and CDR2 FYNNEI. The CDR3 DNA follows: TGTGCCAGCAGTGATAGGGGGCTTAGAAATCAGCCCCAGCATTTT. Translating gives CASSDRGLRNQPQHF.

The genes are TRBV27 and TRBJ1-1; a weak D match, TRBD1 (6 bases). This CDR3 region has 12 residues. V was shortened by 6 bases and J by 1 base, with 6 bases between the two germline ends. The germline gives CDR1 MNHEY, CDR2 SMNVEV (reference sequence). The CDR3 coding sequence is TGTGCCAGCAGGACAGGGAACACTGAAGCTTTCTTT. The encoded protein is CASRTGNTEAFF.

The V call is TRBV4-2, the J call TRBJ2-1; D not resolved. The germline V gene has CDR1 LGHNA and CDR2 YNFKEQ. There are 13 residues in the CDR3. V shed 0 bases and J shed 8 bases, with 8 bases lying between them. CDR3 sequence (DNA): TGTGCCAGCAGCCAAGATAGGCAGGATGAGCAGTTCTTC. Its protein product is CASSQDRQDEQFF.

The rearrangement uses TRBV6-1 and TRBJ1-6; 7 positions match TRBD1. Trimming at V came to 6 bases and at J to 5 bases, leaving 7 bases not matched to a gene. The CDR3 length is 15 residues. The germline CDR1 and CDR2 sequences are MNHNS and SASEGT. CDR3 sequence reads: CASRGQGVNNSPLHF. The CDR3 bases are TGTGCCAGCAGGGGGCAGGGGGTAAATAATTCACCCCTCCACTTT.

The genes are TRBV6-5 and TRBJ1-1; a possible D gene is TRBD1 (6 bases). The germline V gene encodes CDR1 MNHEY and CDR2 SVGAGI. Trimming removed 0 bases at V and 5 bases at J, with 16 bases between. This CDR3 spans 16 amino acids. CDR3 bases: TGTGCCAGCAGTTACTCGTGGACGGGGGGCAGAACTGAAGCTTTCTTT. Its protein is CASSYSWTGGRTEAFF.

This sequence joins TRBV9 and TRBJ1-2, with 7 bases lining up with TRBD1. The V segment lost 0 bases and the J segment 6 bases; nucleotides outside the gene matches: 11. CDR1 SGDLS and CDR2 YYNGEE come from the germline V gene. This CDR3 contains 16 residues. CDR3 in DNA: TGTGCCAGCAGCGTAGACGGGAGGGGGCGCGGACATGGCTACACCTTC. Translated, it gives CASSVDGRGRGHGYTF.